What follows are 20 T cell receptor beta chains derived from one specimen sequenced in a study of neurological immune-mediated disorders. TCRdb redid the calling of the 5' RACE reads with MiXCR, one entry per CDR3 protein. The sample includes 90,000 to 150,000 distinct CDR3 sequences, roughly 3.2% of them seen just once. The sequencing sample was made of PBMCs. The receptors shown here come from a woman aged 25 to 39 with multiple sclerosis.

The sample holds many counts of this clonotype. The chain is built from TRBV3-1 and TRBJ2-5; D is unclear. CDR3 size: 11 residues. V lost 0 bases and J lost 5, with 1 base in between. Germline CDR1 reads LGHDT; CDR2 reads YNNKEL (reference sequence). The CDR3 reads CASSQEETQYF. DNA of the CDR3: TGTGCCAGCAGCCAAGAGGAGACCCAGTACTTC.

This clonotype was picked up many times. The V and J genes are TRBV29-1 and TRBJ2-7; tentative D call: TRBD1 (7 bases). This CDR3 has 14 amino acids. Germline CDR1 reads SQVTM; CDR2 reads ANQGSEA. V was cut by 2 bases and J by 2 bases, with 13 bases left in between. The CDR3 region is CSVEQEGAPYEQYF. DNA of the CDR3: TGCAGCGTTGAACAGGAGGGGGCGCCCTACGAGCAGTACTTC.

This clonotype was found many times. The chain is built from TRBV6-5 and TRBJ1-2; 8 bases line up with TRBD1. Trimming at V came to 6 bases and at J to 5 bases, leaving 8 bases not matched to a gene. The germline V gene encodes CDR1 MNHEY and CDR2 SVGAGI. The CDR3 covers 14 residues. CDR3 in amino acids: CASRGQAPGYGYTF. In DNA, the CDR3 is TGTGCCAGCAGGGGACAGGCCCCTGGGTATGGCTACACCTTC.

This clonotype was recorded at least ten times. CDR3 DNA: TGCGCCAGCAGCGTCCCCTCTACGGAACCCACAGATACGCAGTATTTT. Translating it yields CASSVPSTEPTDTQYF. The chain couples TRBV5-1 to TRBJ2-3, with unresolved D. Trimming stripped 4 bases from V and 2 bases from J, with 17 bases between. The CDR3 extends over 16 amino acids. Per the germline V gene, CDR1 is SGHRS and CDR2 is YFSETQ.

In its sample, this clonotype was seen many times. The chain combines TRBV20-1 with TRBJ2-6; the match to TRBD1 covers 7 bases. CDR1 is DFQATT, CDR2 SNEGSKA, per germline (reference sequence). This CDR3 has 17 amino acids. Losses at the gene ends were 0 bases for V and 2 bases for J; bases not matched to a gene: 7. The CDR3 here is CSARDGTENPGANVLTF. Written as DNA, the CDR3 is TGCAGTGCTAGAGACGGGACAGAAAACCCTGGGGCCAACGTCCTGACTTTC.

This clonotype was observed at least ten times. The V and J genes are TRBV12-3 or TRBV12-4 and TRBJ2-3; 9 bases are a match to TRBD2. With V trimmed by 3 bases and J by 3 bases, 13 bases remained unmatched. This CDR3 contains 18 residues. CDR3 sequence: CASSFSGSSSGDTDTQYF. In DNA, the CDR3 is TGTGCCAGCAGTTTTAGCGGTTCATCTAGCGGGGATACAGATACGCAGTATTTT.

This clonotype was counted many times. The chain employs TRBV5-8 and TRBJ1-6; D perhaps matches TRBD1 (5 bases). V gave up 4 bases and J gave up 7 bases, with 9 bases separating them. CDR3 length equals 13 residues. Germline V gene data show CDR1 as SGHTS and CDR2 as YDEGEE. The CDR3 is CASSRTQNSPLHF. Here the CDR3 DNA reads TGTGCCAGCAGCAGGACACAAAATTCACCCCTCCACTTT.

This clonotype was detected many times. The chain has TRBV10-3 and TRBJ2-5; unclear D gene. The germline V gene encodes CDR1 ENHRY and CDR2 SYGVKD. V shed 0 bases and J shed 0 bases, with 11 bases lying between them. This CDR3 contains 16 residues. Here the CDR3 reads CAISESPPAYQETQYF. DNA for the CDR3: TGTGCCATCAGTGAGTCCCCCCCGGCGTACCAAGAGACCCAGTACTTC.

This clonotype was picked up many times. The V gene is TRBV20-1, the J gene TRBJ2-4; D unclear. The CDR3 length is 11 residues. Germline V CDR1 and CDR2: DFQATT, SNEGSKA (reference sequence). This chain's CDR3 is CSPLMENIQYF. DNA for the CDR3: TGCAGCCCGCTTATGGAAAACATTCAGTACTTC.

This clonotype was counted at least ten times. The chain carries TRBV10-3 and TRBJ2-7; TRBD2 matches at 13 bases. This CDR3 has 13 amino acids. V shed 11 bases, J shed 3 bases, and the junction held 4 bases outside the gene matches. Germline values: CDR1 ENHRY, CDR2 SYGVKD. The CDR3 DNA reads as TGTGCCGCCGGGACTAGCGGGGTCTACGAGCAGTACTTC. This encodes CAAGTSGVYEQYF.

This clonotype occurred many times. The CDR3 nucleotides read TGCGCCAGCAGCAGGGGACAGGGGGGAGGCTACAATGAGCAGTTCTTC. As protein: CASSRGQGGGYNEQFF. The chain employs TRBV5-1 and TRBJ2-1; 11 bases match TRBD1. The J segment lost 3 bases and the V segment lost 4 bases, leaving 6 bases of the junction unmatched. The CDR3 covers 16 residues. CDR1 and CDR2 (germline): SGHRS, YFSETQ.

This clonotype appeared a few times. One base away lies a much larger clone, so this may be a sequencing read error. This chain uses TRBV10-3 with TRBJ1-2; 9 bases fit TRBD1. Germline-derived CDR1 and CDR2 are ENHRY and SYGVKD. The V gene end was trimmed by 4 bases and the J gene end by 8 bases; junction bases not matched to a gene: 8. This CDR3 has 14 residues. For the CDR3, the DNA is TGTGCCATCAGTGGGGACAGGGCGGGCAACGGCTACACCTTC. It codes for CAISGDRAGNGYTF.

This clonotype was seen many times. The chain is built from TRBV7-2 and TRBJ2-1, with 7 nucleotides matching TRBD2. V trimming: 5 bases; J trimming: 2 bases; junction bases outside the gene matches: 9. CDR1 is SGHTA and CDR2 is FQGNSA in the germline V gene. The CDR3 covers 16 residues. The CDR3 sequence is CASSPRERGAYNEQFF. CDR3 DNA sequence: TGTGCCAGCAGCCCCCGGGAACGGGGGGCCTACAATGAGCAGTTCTTC. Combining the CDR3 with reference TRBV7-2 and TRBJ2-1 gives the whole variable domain GAGVSQSPSNKVTEKGKDVELRCDPISGHTALYWYRQSLGQGLEFLIYFQGNSAPDKSGLPSDRFSAERTGGSVSTLTIQRTQQEDSAVYLCASSPRERGAYNEQFFGPGTRLTVL.

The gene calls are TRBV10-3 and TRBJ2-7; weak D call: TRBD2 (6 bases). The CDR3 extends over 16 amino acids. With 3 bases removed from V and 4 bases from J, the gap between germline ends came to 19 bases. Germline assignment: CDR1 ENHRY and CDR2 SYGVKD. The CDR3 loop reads CAISDGQTSGLYEQYF. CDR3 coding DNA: TGTGCCATCAGTGATGGCCAGACTAGTGGTTTATACGAGCAGTACTTC.

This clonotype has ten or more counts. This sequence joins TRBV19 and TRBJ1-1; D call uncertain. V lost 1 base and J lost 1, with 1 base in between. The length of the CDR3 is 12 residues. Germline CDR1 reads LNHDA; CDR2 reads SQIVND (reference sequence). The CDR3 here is CASSIGNTEAFF. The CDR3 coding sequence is TGTGCCAGTAGTATAGGGAACACTGAAGCTTTCTTT.

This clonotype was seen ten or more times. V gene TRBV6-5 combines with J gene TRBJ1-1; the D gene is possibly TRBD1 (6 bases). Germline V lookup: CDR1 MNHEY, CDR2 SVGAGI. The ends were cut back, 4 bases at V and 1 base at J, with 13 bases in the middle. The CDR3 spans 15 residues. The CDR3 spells CASSFDPGQNTEAFF. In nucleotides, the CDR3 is TGTGCCAGCAGTTTCGACCCGGGACAGAACACTGAAGCTTTCTTT.

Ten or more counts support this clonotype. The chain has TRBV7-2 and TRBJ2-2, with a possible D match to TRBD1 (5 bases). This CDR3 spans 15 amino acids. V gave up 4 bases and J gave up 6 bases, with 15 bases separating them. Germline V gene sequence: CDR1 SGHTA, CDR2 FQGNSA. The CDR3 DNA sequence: TGTGCCAGCAGCTCCTCCGGGTCCAGGGCCGGGGAGCTGTTTTTT. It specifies CASSSSGSRAGELFF.

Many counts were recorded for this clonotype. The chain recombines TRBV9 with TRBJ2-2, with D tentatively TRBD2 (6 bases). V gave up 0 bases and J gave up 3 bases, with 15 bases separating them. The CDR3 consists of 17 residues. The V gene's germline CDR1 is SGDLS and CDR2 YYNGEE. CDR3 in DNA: TGTGCCAGCAGCGTAGAGATAAGGGGAGGTTACACCGGGGAGCTGTTTTTT. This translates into CASSVEIRGGYTGELFF. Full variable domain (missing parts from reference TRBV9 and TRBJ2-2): DSGVTQTPKHLITATGQRVTLRCSPRSGDLSVYWYQQSLDQGLQFLIQYYNGEERAKGNILERFSAQQFPDLHSELNLSSLELGDSALYFCASSVEIRGGYTGELFFGEGSRLTVL.

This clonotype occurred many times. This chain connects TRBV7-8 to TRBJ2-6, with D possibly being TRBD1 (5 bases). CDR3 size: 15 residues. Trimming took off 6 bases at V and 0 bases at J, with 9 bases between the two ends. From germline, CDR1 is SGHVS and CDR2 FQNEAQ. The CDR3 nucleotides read TGTGCCAGCAGACCACAGGACTCTGGGGCCAACGTCCTGACTTTC. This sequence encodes CASRPQDSGANVLTF. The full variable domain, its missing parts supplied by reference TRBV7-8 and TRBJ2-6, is GAGVSQSPRYKVAKRGQDVALRCDPISGHVSLFWYQQALGQGPEFLTYFQNEAQLDKSGLPSDRFFAERPEGSVSTLKIQRTQQEDSAVYLCASRPQDSGANVLTFGAGSRLTVL.

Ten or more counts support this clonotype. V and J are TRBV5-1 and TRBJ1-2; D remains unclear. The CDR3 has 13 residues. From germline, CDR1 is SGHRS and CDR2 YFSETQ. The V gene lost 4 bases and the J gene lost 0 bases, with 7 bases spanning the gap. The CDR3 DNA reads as TGCGCCAGCAGCCCGGGTCCTAACTATGGCTACACCTTC. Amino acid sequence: CASSPGPNYGYTF. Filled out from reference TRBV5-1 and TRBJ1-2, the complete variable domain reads KAGVTQTPRYLIKTRGQQVTLSCSPISGHRSVSWYQQTPGQGLQFLFEYFSETQRNKGNFPGRFSGRQFSNSRSEMNVSTLELGDSALYLCASSPGPNYGYTFGSGTRLTVV.